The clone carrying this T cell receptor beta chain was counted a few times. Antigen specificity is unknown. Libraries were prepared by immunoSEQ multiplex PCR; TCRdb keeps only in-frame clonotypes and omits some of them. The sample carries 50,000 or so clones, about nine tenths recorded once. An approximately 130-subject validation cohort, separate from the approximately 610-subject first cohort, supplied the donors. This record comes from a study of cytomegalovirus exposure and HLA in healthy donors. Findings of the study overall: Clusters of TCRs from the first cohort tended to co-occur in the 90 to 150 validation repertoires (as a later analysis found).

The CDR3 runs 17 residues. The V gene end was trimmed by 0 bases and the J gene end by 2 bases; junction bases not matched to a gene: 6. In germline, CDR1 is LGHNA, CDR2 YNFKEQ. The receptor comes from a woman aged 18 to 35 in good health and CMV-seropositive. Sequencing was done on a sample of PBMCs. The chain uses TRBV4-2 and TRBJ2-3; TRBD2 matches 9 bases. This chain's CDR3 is CASSQDIAGGYTDTQYF. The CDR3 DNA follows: TGTGCCAGCAGCCAAGATATTGCGGGGGGGTACACAGATACGCAGTATTTT.